This TCR beta chain was recorded in a study of cytotoxic CD8 clonotypes in ibrutinib-treated CLL. Study details: 25 or so partial and 2 complete responses; at median 68 months, around 14 remitted, 12 progressed. Samples averaged 255,043 productive templates and just under 95,000 productive rearrangements. The study's findings and limits: Shared public clonotypes were rare, and on treatment they either got smaller or stayed the same.

Repertoires were generated with immunoSEQ multiplex PCR, while TCRdb's copy carries only in-frame clones and drops some. Of about 200,000 clones listed, around 70% were seen once; the top ten hold roughly an eighth. The table lists this clone with a few counts. What it recognizes is unknown. Germline assignment: CDR1 KGHSH and CDR2 LQKENI. The CDR3 is 12 residues long. Trimming shortened V by 3 bases and J by 6 bases, and 8 bases separated the two germline ends. This chain links TRBV18 with TRBJ1-1, with no clear D. This TCR was recovered from a human donor with chronic lymphocytic leukemia. The sample here was PBMCs, taken after 24 months of ibrutinib treatment. The CDR3: CASSPVNSEAFF. As DNA, the CDR3 is TGTGCCAGCTCACCGGTCAACTCTGAAGCTTTCTTT.